This passage covers 14 T cell receptor beta chains from one sample sequenced in a study of blood T cell repertoires in COVID-19. The protocol was immunoSEQ multiplex PCR, while the TCRdb copy is restricted to in-frame clones and leaves out a portion. The data show roughly 200,000 clones, roughly 88% seen once. Sequences were obtained from peripheral blood. Source of these receptors: a human donor in a cohort sampled during active COVID-19.

The chain is built from TRBV6-5 and TRBJ2-7; 7 positions agree with TRBD1. Trimming cost V 6 bases and J 4 bases; bases outside gene matches: 6. This CDR3 comprises 13 residues. Per the germline V gene, CDR1 is MNHEY and CDR2 is SVGAGI. Here the CDR3 reads CASSYATGYEQYF. As DNA, the CDR3 is TGTGCCAGCAGCTACGCGACAGGGTACGAGCAGTACTTC.

The gene calls are TRBV21-1 and TRBJ2-3; whether TRBD1, the table's D call, matches the DNA was not checked. TRBV21-1 is designated a pseudogene. The CDR3 runs to 17 residues. CDR3 coding DNA: TGTGCCAGCAGCAAAAGGATCTGGCAGGGTTGCACAGATACGCAGTATTTT. It specifies CASSKRIWQGCTDTQYF.

The rearrangement links TRBV18 to TRBJ2-4; D unresolved. Trimming left V 3 bases short and J 0 bases short, with 9 bases between. Germline V gene sequence: CDR1 KGHSH, CDR2 LQKENI. The CDR3 contains 15 residues. The CDR3 sequence: CASSPLESAKNIQYF. The CDR3 DNA follows: TGTGCCAGCTCACCCCTGGAGTCAGCCAAAAACATTCAGTACTTC.

The table lists this clone with a count of one. The genes are TRBV15 and TRBJ2-1; D call uncertain. CDR3 size: 14 residues. Germline loops: CDR1 LNHNV, CDR2 YYDKDF (reference sequence). The V end was cut by 2 bases, the J end by 0 bases, with 5 bases between. CDR3 sequence reads: CATSRPNSYNEQFF. DNA for the CDR3: TGTGCCACCAGCAGACCCAACTCCTACAATGAGCAGTTCTTC.

The V call is TRBV30, the J call TRBJ1-6; D gene ambiguous. Germline CDR1 is GTSNPN and CDR2 is SVGIG (reference sequence). The CDR3 extends over 17 amino acids. Trimming left V 3 bases short and J 7 bases short, with 22 bases between. In DNA form, the CDR3 reads TGTGCCTGGAGCGCCGGCGGGCCTCCTGGGCTGAATTCACCCCTCCACTTT. Its protein product is CAWSAGGPPGLNSPLHF.

J is TRBJ2-1 and V is TRBV18; 12 bases are a match to TRBD2. V was pared by 2 bases and J by 3 bases, with 2 bases of the junction left unmatched. The CDR3 sequence is 16 residues long. Germline-derived CDR1 and CDR2 are KGHSH and LQKENI. The CDR3 DNA reads as TGTGCCAGCTCACCAATGGGACTAGCGGGCTACAATGAGCAGTTCTTC. Translating it yields CASSPMGLAGYNEQFF.

The chain carries TRBV28 and TRBJ2-3, with D perhaps TRBD1 (6 bases). There are 15 residues in the CDR3. The germline V gene has CDR1 MDHEN and CDR2 SYDVKM. V lost 6 bases and J lost 3, with 16 bases in between. The CDR3: CASSLQGLVTDTQYF. As DNA, the CDR3 is TGTGCCAGCAGCCTACAGGGATTGGTGACAGATACGCAGTATTTT.

This clone was found once. The chain recombines TRBV7-9 with TRBJ2-7, with D possibly TRBD1 on 5 matching bases. This CDR3 has 14 residues. Germline V lookup: CDR1 SEHNR, CDR2 FQNEAQ (reference sequence). V lost 0 bases, J lost 7 bases, and 13 bases lay in between. The CDR3 DNA is TGTGCCAGCAGCTTAGCCTGGGCAGGGCATGAGCAGTACTTC. Amino acid sequence: CASSLAWAGHEQYF.

This clone has a handful of counts. This chain connects TRBV14 to TRBJ2-1; D remains unclear. The germline CDR1 and CDR2 sequences are SGHDN and FVKESK. The CDR3 has 17 amino acids. V lost 3 bases and J 1 base, leaving 16 bases between the germline ends. In DNA, the CDR3 is TGTGCCAGCAGCCATGGAGTTCCCAGTCTATCCTACAATGAGCAGTTCTTC. Amino acid sequence: CASSHGVPSLSYNEQFF.

This clone was counted at least ten times. The rearrangement joins TRBV2 to TRBJ2-7; 16 positions match TRBD2. J was trimmed by 3 bases and V by 6 bases; bases with no gene match: 5. The CDR3 totals 16 residues. Germline V gene lookup returns CDR1 SNHLY and CDR2 FYNNEI. CDR3 DNA: TGTGCCAGCAGCCAAGGGACTAGCGGGGGGGTCTACGAGCAGTACTTC. It encodes CASSQGTSGGVYEQYF.

The V call is TRBV9, the J call TRBJ1-3, with 8 bases lining up with TRBD1. The V segment lost 4 bases and the J segment 0 bases; nucleotides outside the gene matches: 15. The CDR3 is made up of 19 amino acids. The germline V gene encodes CDR1 SGDLS and CDR2 YYNGEE. The CDR3 spells CASSTSKLRGQASGNTIYF. The DNA of the CDR3 is TGTGCCAGCAGCACCAGTAAGCTCCGGGGACAGGCCTCTGGAAACACCATATATTTT.

This clone was counted a few times. The chain couples TRBV2 to TRBJ1-2; D perhaps matches TRBD1 (5 bases). This CDR3 comprises 13 residues. The V gene lost 7 bases and the J gene lost 4 bases, with 13 bases spanning the gap. The germline V gene encodes CDR1 SNHLY and CDR2 FYNNEI. The CDR3 loop is CASIIRVGYGYTF. Here the CDR3 DNA reads TGTGCCAGCATTATCAGGGTGGGCTATGGCTACACCTTC.

The V gene is TRBV4-2, the J gene TRBJ2-1, with 7 bases lining up with TRBD2. CDR1 and CDR2 from the germline V gene are LGHNA and YNFKEQ. After removal of 4 bases from V and 3 bases from J, the junction contained 6 bases not matched to a gene. The CDR3 runs to 15 residues. CDR3 protein: CASSPTSANYNEQFF. The CDR3, as DNA: TGTGCCAGCAGCCCTACTAGCGCGAACTACAATGAGCAGTTCTTC.

The V and J genes are TRBV3-1 (or the pseudogene TRBV3-2) and TRBJ1-5, with 8 nucleotides matching TRBD1. After removal of 4 bases from V and 2 bases from J, the junction contained 7 bases not matched to a gene. Germline V gives CDR1 LGHDT, CDR2 YNNKEL (reference sequence). The CDR3 has 16 residues. CDR3 sequence: CASSPRGPERNQPQHF. The CDR3 DNA follows: TGTGCCAGCAGCCCCAGGGGGCCGGAACGCAATCAGCCCCAGCATTTT.